The sample holds a few counts of the clone carrying this TCR beta chain. MiXCR, applied by TCRdb to the 5' RACE reads, yields one record per CDR3 protein. The sample holds 550,000 to 800,000 distinct CDR3 sequences, just over 7% seen once. This CDR3 spans 13 amino acids. Trimming removed 4 bases from V and 4 bases from J, with 9 bases in between. CDR1 and CDR2 from the germline V gene are MNHNS and SASEGT. The entry originates in a study of identical twins. Another study also made use of these data, one on yellow fever vaccine responses in identical twins.

The source is a woman between 18 and 29 years old in good health. The rearrangement links TRBV6-1 to TRBJ2-3; D uncertain. Sequencing was carried out using PBMCs. This CDR3 is CASSGHLADTQYF. The CDR3 DNA reads TGTGCCAGCAGTGGACACCTGGCAGATACGCAGTATTTT.